This T cell receptor (beta chain) came from a study of blood T cell repertoires in COVID-19 (dated by TCRdb to the early 2020s). Broadly, across the study: Samples covering the acute and convalescent phases of COVID-19 were provided by collaborators in the United States, Italy and Spain. Samples were obtained from the ongoing ImmuneRACE study (first 160 participants) and from 1,254 subjects provided by 6 global collaborators. Where available, HLA class I and class II types were obtained from metadata supplied by the sample provider rather than from assay-based typing. The material from the prospective study consisted of cDNA or gDNA derived from T cells, B-cell-depleted T cells, or PBMCs. Deeply sampled blood TCRbeta repertoires from subjects exposed to, actively infected with, or recovered from COVID-19 were included in the dataset. The sample metadata nearly always contained a de-identified subject ID, COVID-19 status, age in years and sex. A freely available public database, intended as a resource for researchers studying the immune response to SARS-CoV-2, is where the repertoires were released.

What the authors observed across the whole study: The amount of clinical and demographic metadata varied by source and participant and was provided uncurated.

TCRbeta CDR3 regions were amplified from genomic DNA by means of the immunoSEQ Assay, a bias-controlled multiplex PCR. In the paper's pipeline: The number of nucleated cells in each sample was estimated by amplification of reference gene primers within the assay. Sequence reads were collapsed and filtered to measure the absolute abundance of every unique TCRbeta CDR3 rearrangement. For each sample, productive Simpson clonality was calculated as the square root of Simpson's diversity index across productive rearrangements. This immuneACCESS table, as held by TCRdb, lists in-frame sequences with V and J called but not all clones. Of the missing ones, under half trace to an unresolved V gene in checked studies; the others have no known cause. V and J calls and clone size come straight from that table; D and trimming were deduced from the DNA. This sample holds over 100,000 clones; 84% were observed only once. Approximately 7% of the sample is taken by the ten largest.

The collaborating institutions used their own protocols to collect whole blood in K2EDTA tubes. For TCRbeta analysis, collaborator samples were shipped as frozen whole blood, as isolated PBMCs, or as DNA extracted from either sample type. Worth noting for this clone: Its antigen has not been determined. One base away there is no much larger clone; base qualities are not given.

The sequencing input was peripheral blood. This sequence was found in a woman aged 50 to 60 with acute or convalescent COVID-19.

The nucleotides are TGTGCCAGCAGCCGGGACAGGCTCTATGGCTACACCTTC. Translated, this is CASSRDRLYGYTF. Recombination joined TRBV12-3 or TRBV12-4 with TRBJ1-2; the central 8 bases match TRBD1. Here V drops 6 bases and J drops 4 bases, and the junction holds 4 bases not matched to any gene. Including the terminal cysteine and phenylalanine, the CDR3 comprises 13 residues. Only CDR3 DNA remains: 39 bases, in frame from the first base.